The sequence of this T cell receptor (beta chain) was determined in a study of beta chain features in type 1 diabetes. General study findings and limits: A moderate, significant TCRB CDR3 shortening appeared in type 1 diabetes across four CD4+ subsets.

Expressed TCRB transcripts were sequenced because the entire RNA isolate underwent reverse transcription. Data came from immunoSEQ multiplex PCR; TCRdb stores just in-frame clones and leaves some out. The sample consists of about 180,000 clones, approximately 8% of them appearing once. The trim removed 7 bases at V and 3 bases at J, leaving 15 bases unmatched. CDR1 and CDR2 from the germline V gene are MDHEN and SYDVKM. The CDR3 sequence is 16 residues long. This clone was picked up many times. Its antigen is not known. This clonotype was sampled from a woman aged 35 to 49 with type 1 diabetes. The sequenced sample was central memory CD4+ T cells from blood. This rearrangement joins TRBV28 to TRBJ2-7, with 7 bases fitting TRBD2. In DNA form, the CDR3 reads TGTGCCAGCACCGTCGGGGGGTTGACTAGCTTCTACGAGCAGTACTTC. It encodes CASTVGGLTSFYEQYF. The full variable domain, with the rest looked up from reference TRBV28 and TRBJ2-7, is DVKVTQSSRYLVKRTGEKVFLECVQDMDHENMFWYRQDPGLGLRLIYFSYDVKMKEKGDIPEGYSVSREKKERFSLILESASTNQTSMYLCASTVGGLTSFYEQYFGPGTRLTVT.